Shown below are 15 T cell receptor beta chains from a single sample sequenced in a study of Ad26.COV2.S vaccination and SARS-CoV-2 variants (dated by TCRdb to the early 2020s). The treatment or condition label corresponds to: some 20 received Ad26.COV2.S at low or high dose, single or two shots; about 5 received placebo; per-sample allocation not given. Repertoires of vaccine and placebo recipients were sequenced from samples collected on day 63 after the first injection. The receptor library was made with the immunoSEQ multiplex PCR assay. The table was pulled from immuneACCESS by TCRdb, which kept in-frame rearrangements only. Such tables lose some clones; where checked, under half of the loss comes from unresolved V genes, and the rest has no known cause. Recorded for this sample are 300,000 to 350,000 clones; around 90% of them occurred a single time. Jointly, the top ten make up approximately 5.9% of the sample.

This sample comprised peripheral blood, obtained in a trial of Ad26.COV2.S vaccine versus placebo. These receptors originate from a person between 18 and 59 years old who received the Ad26.COV2.S COVID-19 vaccine or a placebo.

The J gene is TRBJ2-5, the V gene TRBV7-3, with no clear D. Looked up from germline, CDR1 is SGHTA and CDR2 is FQGTGA. The V end was cut by 2 bases, the J end by 7 bases, with 8 bases between. This CDR3 has 12 amino acids. As DNA, the CDR3 is TGTGCCAGCAGCTTAGAGTCGGGGACCCAGTACTTC. It is translated as CASSLESGTQYF.

The chain recombines TRBV6-2 or TRBV6-3 with TRBJ1-5, with unresolved D. With 6 bases removed from V and 10 bases from J, the gap between germline ends came to 13 bases. The CDR3 has 12 amino acids. The germline V gene encodes CDR1 MNHEY and CDR2 SVGEGT. The chain's CDR3 is CASSPEGGPQHF. The CDR3 DNA reads TGTGCCAGCAGCCCTGAGGGAGGACCCCAGCATTTT.

The chain joins TRBV30 to TRBJ2-1, with 8 bases matching TRBD2. The V segment lost 1 base and the J segment 10 bases; nucleotides outside the gene matches: 9. This CDR3 is built from 14 residues. The V gene's germline CDR1 is GTSNPN and CDR2 SVGIG (reference sequence). CDR3 protein: CAWSGLRGGREQFF. The DNA of the CDR3 is TGTGCCTGGAGTGGGTTACGGGGGGGCAGAGAGCAGTTCTTC.

The V and J genes are TRBV6-2 or TRBV6-3 and TRBJ2-7; TRBD2 aligns across 8 bases. Trimming removed 2 bases from V and 3 bases from J; junction bases left unmatched: 9. The CDR3 totals 16 residues. Germline V gene data show CDR1 as MNHEY and CDR2 as SVGEGT. CDR3 coding DNA: TGTGCCAGCAGTTACGCGTCTAGCGGGTCGGTCTACGAGCAGTACTTC. Translation gives CASSYASSGSVYEQYF.

This CDR3 reads CASSGKGEGENTDTQYF. The DNA for the CDR3 is TGTGCCAGCAGCGGTAAGGGGGAGGGGGAGAACACAGATACGCAGTATTTT. This chain connects TRBV9 to TRBJ2-3; possibly TRBD2 for D (7 bases). The CDR3 is made up of 17 amino acids. The germline gives CDR1 SGDLS, CDR2 YYNGEE. The V end lost 3 bases, the J end lost 2 bases, and 19 bases lay between the germline ends.

The gene calls are TRBV21-1 and TRBJ2-7. TRBV21-1 is a pseudogene. The CDR3 is 16 amino acids. The chain's CDR3 is CASSQPPGHSPYEQYF. CDR3 coding DNA: TGTGCCAGCAGTCAACCTCCCGGGCACTCTCCCTACGAGCAGTACTTC.

V gene TRBV29-1 combines with J gene TRBJ2-1; 9 bases are a match to TRBD1. Germline V gene data show CDR1 as SQVTM and CDR2 as ANQGSEA. V was clipped by 6 bases and J by 7 bases; unmatched bases: 4. This CDR3 has 12 amino acids. The CDR3 loop is CSVRDRENEQFF. The CDR3 bases are TGCAGCGTCCGGGACAGGGAAAATGAGCAGTTCTTC.

The chain is built from TRBV7-2 and TRBJ1-4; tentative D call: TRBD1 (6 bases). The length of the CDR3 is 16 residues. V shed 5 bases and J shed 7 bases, with 20 bases lying between them. Germline loops: CDR1 SGHTA, CDR2 FQGNSA. Here the CDR3 reads CASSVNRRGSGEKLFF. The CDR3 bases are TGTGCCAGCAGCGTGAACCGCAGGGGTTCGGGTGAAAAACTGTTTTTT.

The V gene is TRBV9, the J gene TRBJ1-1, with D possibly being TRBD1 (5 bases). The CDR3 covers 18 residues. Per the germline V gene, CDR1 is SGDLS and CDR2 is YYNGEE. Trimming shortened V by 0 bases and J by 4 bases, and 22 bases separated the two germline ends. CDR3 nucleotides: TGTGCCAGCAGCGTAGACGCTCAGGGCGGCCCCGGGGGCACTGAAGCTTTCTTT. Encoded protein: CASSVDAQGGPGGTEAFF.

The chain carries TRBV6-4 and TRBJ2-1; D ambiguous. Per the germline V gene, CDR1 is MRHNA and CDR2 is SNTAGT. Trimming took 6 bases from V and 1 from J, leaving 10 bases between them. The CDR3 loop spans 14 amino acids. The CDR3 reads CASSPSGSYNEQFF. CDR3 DNA: TGTGCCAGCAGCCCTAGTGGTTCCTACAATGAGCAGTTCTTC.

The chain links TRBV12-3 or TRBV12-4 to TRBJ2-5; no clear D gene. Between the trimmed V and J ends, which lost 7 bases and 7 bases, there was a span of 13 bases. The CDR3 has 12 residues. The CDR3 reads CASTLRGGTQYF. CDR3 sequence (DNA): TGTGCCAGCACCTTGAGAGGTGGGACCCAGTACTTC.

The V gene is TRBV19, the J gene TRBJ2-5; D is perhaps TRBD2 (6 bases). CDR3 length: 17 residues. Trimming stripped 1 base from V and 4 bases from J, with 19 bases between. The germline CDR1 and CDR2 sequences are LNHDA and SQIVND (reference sequence). Here the CDR3 DNA reads TGTGCCAGTAGTATAGGGGTGCAGCGGGCGAGCTCAGAGACCCAGTACTTC. It encodes CASSIGVQRASSETQYF.

This sequence joins TRBV29-1 and TRBJ1-6; no clear D gene. Germline V CDR1 and CDR2: SQVTM, ANQGSEA. V lost 0 bases, J lost 11 bases, and 11 bases lay in between. The CDR3 loop spans 13 amino acids. The CDR3 loop reads CSVEDGFGTPLHF. The CDR3 coding sequence is TGCAGCGTTGAAGATGGCTTTGGGACACCCCTCCACTTT.

The rearrangement links TRBV6-5 to TRBJ2-4; no firm D call. CDR3 length: 16 amino acids. Germline CDR1 MNHEY, CDR2 SVGAGI. Between the trimmed V and J ends, which lost 0 bases and 0 bases, there was a span of 9 bases. The CDR3 DNA sequence: TGTGCCAGCAGTTACTCCTTGAATCTAGCCAAAAACATTCAGTACTTC. Encoded protein: CASSYSLNLAKNIQYF.

The CDR3 loop is CASSLDTRYEQYF. As DNA, the CDR3 is TGTGCCAGCAGCCTGGACACCCGCTACGAGCAGTACTTC. The chain carries TRBV5-6 and TRBJ2-7; possible D gene TRBD1, 5 bases. The CDR3 runs 13 residues. Trimming removed 4 bases from V and 3 bases from J, with 11 bases in between. In germline, CDR1 is SGHDT, CDR2 YYEEEE.